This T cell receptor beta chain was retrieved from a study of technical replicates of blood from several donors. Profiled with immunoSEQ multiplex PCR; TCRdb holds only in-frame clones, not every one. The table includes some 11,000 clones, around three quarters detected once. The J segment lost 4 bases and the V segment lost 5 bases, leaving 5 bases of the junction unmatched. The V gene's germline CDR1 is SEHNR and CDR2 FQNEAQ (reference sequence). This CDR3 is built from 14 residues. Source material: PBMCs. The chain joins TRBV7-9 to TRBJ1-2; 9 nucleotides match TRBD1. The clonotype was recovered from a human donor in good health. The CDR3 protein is CASSEGQGGYGYTF. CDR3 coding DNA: TGTGCCAGCAGCGAGGGACAGGGCGGCTATGGCTACACCTTC.